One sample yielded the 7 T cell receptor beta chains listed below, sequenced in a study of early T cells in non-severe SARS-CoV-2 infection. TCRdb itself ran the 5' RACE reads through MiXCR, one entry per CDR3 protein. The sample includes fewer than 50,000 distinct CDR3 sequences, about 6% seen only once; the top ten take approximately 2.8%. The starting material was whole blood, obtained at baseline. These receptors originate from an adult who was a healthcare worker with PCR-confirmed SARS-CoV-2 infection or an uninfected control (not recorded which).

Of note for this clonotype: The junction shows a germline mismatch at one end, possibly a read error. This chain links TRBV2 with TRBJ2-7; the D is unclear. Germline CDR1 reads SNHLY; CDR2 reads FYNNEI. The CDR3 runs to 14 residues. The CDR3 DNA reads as TGTGTCAGCCGAACGGGTATAGAGCGTCGCGAGCAGTACTTC. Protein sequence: CVSRTGIERREQYF.

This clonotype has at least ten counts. This chain's CDR3 is CASSSSGTAITYNEQFF. CDR3 nucleotides: TGTGCCAGCAGCTCCTCCGGGACAGCCATTACCTACAATGAGCAGTTCTTC. The genes are TRBV5-6 and TRBJ2-1; TRBD1 matches 7 bases. This CDR3 has 17 amino acids. The germline CDR1 and CDR2 sequences are SGHDT and YYEEEE. V was pared by 3 bases and J by 2 bases, with 11 bases of the junction left unmatched.

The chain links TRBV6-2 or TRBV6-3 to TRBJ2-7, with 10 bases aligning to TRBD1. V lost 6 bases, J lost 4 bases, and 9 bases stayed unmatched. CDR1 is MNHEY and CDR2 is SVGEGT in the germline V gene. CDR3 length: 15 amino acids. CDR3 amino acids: CASRSTGTGEYEQYF. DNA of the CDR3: TGTGCCAGCAGATCGACCGGGACAGGGGAATACGAGCAGTACTTC.

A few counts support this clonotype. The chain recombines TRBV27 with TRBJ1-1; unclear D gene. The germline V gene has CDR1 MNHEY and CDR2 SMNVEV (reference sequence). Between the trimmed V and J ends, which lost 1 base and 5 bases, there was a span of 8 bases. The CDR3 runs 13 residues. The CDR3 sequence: CASSLWVGTEAFF. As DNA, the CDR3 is TGTGCCAGCAGTTTATGGGTGGGGACTGAAGCTTTCTTT.

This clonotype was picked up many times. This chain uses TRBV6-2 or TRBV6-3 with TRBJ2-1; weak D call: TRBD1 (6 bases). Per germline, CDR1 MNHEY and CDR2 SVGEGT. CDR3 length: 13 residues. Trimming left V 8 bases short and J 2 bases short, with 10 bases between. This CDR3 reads CASGTLTYNEQFF. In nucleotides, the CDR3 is TGTGCCAGCGGGACACTAACCTACAATGAGCAGTTCTTC.

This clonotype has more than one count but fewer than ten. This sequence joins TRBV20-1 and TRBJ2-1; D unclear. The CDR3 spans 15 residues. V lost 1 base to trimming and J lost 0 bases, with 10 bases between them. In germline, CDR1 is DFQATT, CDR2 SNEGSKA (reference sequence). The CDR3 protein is CSARGSRPSYNEQFF. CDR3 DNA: TGCAGTGCTAGAGGGAGCCGACCCTCCTACAATGAGCAGTTCTTC.

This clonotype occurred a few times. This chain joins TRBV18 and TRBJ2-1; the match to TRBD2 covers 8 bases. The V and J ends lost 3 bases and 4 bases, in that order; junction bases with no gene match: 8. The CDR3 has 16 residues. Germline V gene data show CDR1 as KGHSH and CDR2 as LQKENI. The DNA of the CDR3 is TGTGCCAGCTCACCCCGTCCGCGGGGGGATTACAATGAGCAGTTCTTC. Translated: CASSPRPRGDYNEQFF.